The 3 T cell receptor beta chains below all came from one sample that was sequenced in a study of CD8+CD57+ T cells in acquired aplastic anemia. It was genomic DNA that served as the template for profiling TCR beta VDJ and CDR3. TCRdb re-derived calls from the reads in MiXCR, one entry per CDR3 protein. The sample holds 150,000 or so distinct CDR3 sequences, 40% to 50% seen once. Sequencing involved patients with CD8+CD57+ cell expansion previously shown by flow cytometry. The specimen sequenced was sorted CD4+, CD8+, or CD8+CD57+ T cells (not recorded which) from PBMCs. The receptors were gathered from a human donor with aplastic anemia.

The sample holds many counts of this clonotype. The chain has TRBV7-3 and TRBJ2-2; D is ambiguous. Deletions cut 5 bases from V and 2 bases from J, with 3 bases between. Germline values: CDR1 SGHTA, CDR2 FQGTGA. The CDR3 consists of 12 residues. As DNA, the CDR3 is TGTGCCAGCAGCCCTAACACCGGGGAGCTGTTTTTT. It translates to CASSPNTGELFF.

This clonotype came up once. The chain couples TRBV20-1 to TRBJ2-3; 10 bases align to TRBD2. After removal of 5 bases from V and 2 bases from J, the junction contained 10 bases not matched to a gene. The CDR3 contains 16 residues. The germline CDR1 and CDR2 sequences are DFQATT and SNEGSKA (reference sequence). CDR3 sequence: CSAHPGLADFTDTQYF. The CDR3, as DNA: TGCAGTGCTCACCCCGGACTAGCGGATTTCACAGATACGCAGTATTTT.

Ten or more counts support this clonotype. The junction and the germline gene differ at one end; a read error may be behind it. J is TRBJ2-3 and V is TRBV7-7; D is uncertain. The germline CDR1 and CDR2 sequences are SSHAT and FNYEAQ (reference sequence). CDR3 size: 16 residues. CDR3 in DNA: TGTGCTAGCAGCTTAGCTCCGGGCCCGACCTTTGATACGCAGTATTTT. Its protein product is CASSLAPGPTFDTQYF.